This section outlines one T cell receptor beta chain sequence together with its context. The antigen remains unidentified. The V end lost 5 bases, the J end lost 0 bases, and 12 bases lay between the germline ends. The CDR3 extends over 15 amino acids. Germline assignment: CDR1 MDHEN and CDR2 SYDVKM. The data were taken from a study of shared clonotypes between healthy human individuals. Study information: The study enrolled two women and three men aged 18 to 49. For every donor, three CD4 naive, three CD4 memory, two CD8 naive and one CD8 memory plates were used.

Clones were read by immunoSEQ multiplex PCR, and TCRdb kept only the in-frame ones, dropping some. Of approximately 500,000 clones detected, approximately 95% appear once; the ten largest clones hold 0.055% to 0.075%. Study-level results: Larger estimated richness was generally recorded for naive subsets relative to memory subsets. Non-shared clonotypes showed lower generation probabilities than clonotypes common to all four donors.

What was sequenced was naive CD4+ T cells sorted from blood. Sample subset: CD45RA+ positively selected. The receptor comes from a young woman in good health. The chain combines TRBV28 with TRBJ2-3, with D perhaps given as TRBD1 or TRBD2 (7 bases each). DNA for the CDR3: TGTGCCAGCAGTCCAGGGGGGGCTAGCACAGATACGCAGTATTTT. Encoded protein: CASSPGGASTDTQYF.